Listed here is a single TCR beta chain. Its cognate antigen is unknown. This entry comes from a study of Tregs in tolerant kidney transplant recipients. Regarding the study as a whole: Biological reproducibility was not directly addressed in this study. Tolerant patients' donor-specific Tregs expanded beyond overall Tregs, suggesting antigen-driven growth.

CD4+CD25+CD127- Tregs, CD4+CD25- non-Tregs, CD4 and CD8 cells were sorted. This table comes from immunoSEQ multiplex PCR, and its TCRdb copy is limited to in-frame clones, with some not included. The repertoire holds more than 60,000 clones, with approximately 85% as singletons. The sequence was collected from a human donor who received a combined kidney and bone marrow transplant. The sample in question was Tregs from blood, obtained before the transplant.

For the CDR3, the DNA is TGTGCCAGCAGCTTAGCCACCCGAGGGCAAGAGACCCAGTACTTC. Encoded protein: CASSLATRGQETQYF. The chain couples TRBV7-9 to TRBJ2-5; perhaps TRBD2 as D (5 bases). The length of the CDR3 is 15 residues. Germline V gene lookup returns CDR1 SEHNR and CDR2 FQNEAQ (reference sequence). With 0 bases removed from V and 2 bases from J, the gap between germline ends came to 10 bases.